This TCR beta chain was documented in a study of Tregs in tolerant kidney transplant recipients. CDR1 is SGDLS and CDR2 is YYNGEE in the germline V gene. V was pared by 6 bases and J by 0 bases, with 21 bases between. CDR3 length equals 17 residues. Assay used: immunoSEQ multiplex PCR; TCRdb lists only in-frame clones, some missing. The repertoire holds 240,000 or so clones, with 80% to 85% as singletons. The rearrangement joins TRBV9 to TRBJ1-1; D is perhaps TRBD1 (5 bases). The clonotype comes from a human donor in good health. Source material: CD4+ T cells from blood. CDR3 region: CASTPGLGRPMNTEAFF. The CDR3 nucleotides read TGTGCCAGCACCCCGGGGTTGGGGCGACCCATGAACACTGAAGCTTTCTTT.